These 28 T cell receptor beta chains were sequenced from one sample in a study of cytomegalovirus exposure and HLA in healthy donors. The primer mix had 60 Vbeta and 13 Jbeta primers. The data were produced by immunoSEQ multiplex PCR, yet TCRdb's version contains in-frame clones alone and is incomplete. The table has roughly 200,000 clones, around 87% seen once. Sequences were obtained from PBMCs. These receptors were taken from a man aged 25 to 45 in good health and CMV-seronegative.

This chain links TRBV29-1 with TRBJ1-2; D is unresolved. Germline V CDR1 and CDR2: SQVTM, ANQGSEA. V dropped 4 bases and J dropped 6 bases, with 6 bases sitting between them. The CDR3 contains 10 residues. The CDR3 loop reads CSVGGDGYTF. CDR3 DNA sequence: TGCAGCGTTGGGGGAGATGGCTACACCTTC.

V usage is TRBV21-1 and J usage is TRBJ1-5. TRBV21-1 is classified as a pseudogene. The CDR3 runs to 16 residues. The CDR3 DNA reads TGTGCCAGCAGCCCCCGGCGGGGCAGGTTGGGTCAGCCCCAGCATTTT. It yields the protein CASSPRRGRLGQPQHF.

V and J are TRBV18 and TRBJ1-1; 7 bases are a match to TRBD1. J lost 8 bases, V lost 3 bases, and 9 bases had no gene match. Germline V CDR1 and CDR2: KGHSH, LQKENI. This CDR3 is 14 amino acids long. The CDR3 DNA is TGTGCCAGCTCACCGGGGACAGCCGACCGGGAAGCTTTCTTT. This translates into CASSPGTADREAFF.

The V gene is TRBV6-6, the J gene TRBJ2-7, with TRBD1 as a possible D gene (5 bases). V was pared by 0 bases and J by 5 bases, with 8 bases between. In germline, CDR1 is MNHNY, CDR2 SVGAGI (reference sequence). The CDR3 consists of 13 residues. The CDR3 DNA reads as TGTGCCAGCAGTTACTCGACAGTCAACGAGCAGTACTTC. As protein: CASSYSTVNEQYF.

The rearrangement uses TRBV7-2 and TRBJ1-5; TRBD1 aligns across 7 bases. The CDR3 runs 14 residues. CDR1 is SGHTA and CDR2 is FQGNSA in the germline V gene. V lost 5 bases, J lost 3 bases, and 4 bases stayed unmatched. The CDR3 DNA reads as TGTGCCAGCAGCACAGGGGTCTACAATCAGCCCCAGCATTTT. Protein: CASSTGVYNQPQHF.

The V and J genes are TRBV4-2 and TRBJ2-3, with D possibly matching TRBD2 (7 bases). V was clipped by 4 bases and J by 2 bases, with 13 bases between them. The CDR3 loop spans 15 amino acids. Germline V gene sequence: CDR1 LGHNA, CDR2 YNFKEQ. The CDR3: CASSPGGQNTDTQYF. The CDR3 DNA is TGTGCCAGCAGCCCGGGGGGCCAAAACACAGATACGCAGTATTTT.

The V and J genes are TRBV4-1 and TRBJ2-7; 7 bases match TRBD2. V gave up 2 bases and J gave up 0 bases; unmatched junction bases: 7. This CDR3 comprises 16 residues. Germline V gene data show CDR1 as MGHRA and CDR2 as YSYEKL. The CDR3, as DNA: TGCGCCAGCAGCCAAAGCGCCGGGAGGAGCTCCTACGAGCAGTACTTC. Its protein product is CASSQSAGRSSYEQYF.

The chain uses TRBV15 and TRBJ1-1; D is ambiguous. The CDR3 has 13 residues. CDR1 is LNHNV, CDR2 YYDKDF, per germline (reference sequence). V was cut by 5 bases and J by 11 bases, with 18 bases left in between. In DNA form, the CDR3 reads TGTGCCACCAGCCCGAATAAGGACCGCGGGGCTTTCTTT. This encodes CATSPNKDRGAFF.

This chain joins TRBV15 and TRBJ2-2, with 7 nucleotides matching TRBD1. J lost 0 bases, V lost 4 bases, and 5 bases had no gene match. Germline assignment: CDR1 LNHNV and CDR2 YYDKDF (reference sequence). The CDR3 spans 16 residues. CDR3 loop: CATSTRDSPNTGELFF. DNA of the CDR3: TGTGCCACCAGCACCAGGGACAGCCCGAACACCGGGGAGCTGTTTTTT.

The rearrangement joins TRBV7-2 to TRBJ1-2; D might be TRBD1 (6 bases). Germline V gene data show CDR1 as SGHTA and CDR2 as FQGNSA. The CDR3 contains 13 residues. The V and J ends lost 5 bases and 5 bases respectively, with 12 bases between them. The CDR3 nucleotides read TGTGCCAGCAGCCAGGACAGCATTTATGGCTACACCTTC. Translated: CASSQDSIYGYTF.

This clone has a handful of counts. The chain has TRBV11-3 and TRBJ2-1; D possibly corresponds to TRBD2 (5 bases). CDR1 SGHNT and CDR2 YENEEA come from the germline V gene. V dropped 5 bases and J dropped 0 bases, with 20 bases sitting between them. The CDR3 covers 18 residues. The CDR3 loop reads CASSPTPGMAGSYNEQFF. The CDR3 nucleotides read TGTGCCAGCAGCCCAACCCCCGGCATGGCGGGCTCCTACAATGAGCAGTTCTTC.

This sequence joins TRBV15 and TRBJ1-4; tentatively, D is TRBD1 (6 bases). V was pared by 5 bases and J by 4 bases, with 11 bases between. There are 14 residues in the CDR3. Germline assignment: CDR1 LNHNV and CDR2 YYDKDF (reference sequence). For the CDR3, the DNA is TGTGCCACCAGCGTGGACAGCGTTAATGAAAAACTGTTTTTT. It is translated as CATSVDSVNEKLFF.

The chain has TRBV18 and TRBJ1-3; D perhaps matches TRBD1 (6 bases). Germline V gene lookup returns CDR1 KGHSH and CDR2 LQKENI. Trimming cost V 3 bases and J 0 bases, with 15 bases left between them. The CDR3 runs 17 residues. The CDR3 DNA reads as TGTGCCAGCTCACCCGCCGGACAGCGCGCCTCTGGAAACACCATATATTTT. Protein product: CASSPAGQRASGNTIYF. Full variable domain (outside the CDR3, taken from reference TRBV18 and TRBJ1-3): NAGVMQNPRHLVRRRGQEARLRCSPMKGHSHVYWYRQLPEEGLKFMVYLQKENIIDESGMPKERFSAEFPKEGPSILRIQQVVRGDSAAYFCASSPAGQRASGNTIYFGEGSWLTVV.

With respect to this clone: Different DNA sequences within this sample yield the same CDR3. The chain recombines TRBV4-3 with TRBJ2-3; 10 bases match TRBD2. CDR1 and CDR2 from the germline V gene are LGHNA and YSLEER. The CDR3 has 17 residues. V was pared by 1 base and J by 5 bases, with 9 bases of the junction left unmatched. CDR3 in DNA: TGCGCCAGCAGCCAAGCAGATAGCGGGGGGCGAGGAGATACGCAGTATTTT. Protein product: CASSQADSGGRGDTQYF.

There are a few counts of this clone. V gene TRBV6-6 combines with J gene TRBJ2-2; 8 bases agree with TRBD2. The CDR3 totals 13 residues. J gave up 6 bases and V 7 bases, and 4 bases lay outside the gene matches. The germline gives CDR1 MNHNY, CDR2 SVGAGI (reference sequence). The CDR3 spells CASNQRESGELFF. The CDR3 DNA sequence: TGTGCCAGCAACCAGCGGGAGTCCGGGGAGCTGTTTTTT.

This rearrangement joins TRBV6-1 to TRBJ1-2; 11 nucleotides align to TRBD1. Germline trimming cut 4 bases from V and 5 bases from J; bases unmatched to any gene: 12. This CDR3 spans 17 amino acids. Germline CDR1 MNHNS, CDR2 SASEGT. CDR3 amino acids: CASSVLGQGAYAYGYTF. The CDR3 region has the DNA TGTGCCAGCAGTGTTTTAGGACAGGGGGCGTATGCATATGGCTACACCTTC.

Here the CDR3 DNA reads TGTGCCAGCAGTTTTTCAACAGGGTCTAGGGGTCAGCCCCAGCATTTT. Translated: CASSFSTGSRGQPQHF. V is TRBV28 and J is TRBJ1-5, with D possibly matching TRBD1 (6 bases). Germline values: CDR1 MDHEN, CDR2 SYDVKM. The CDR3 length is 16 residues. The V and J ends lost 3 bases and 6 bases respectively, with 18 bases between them.

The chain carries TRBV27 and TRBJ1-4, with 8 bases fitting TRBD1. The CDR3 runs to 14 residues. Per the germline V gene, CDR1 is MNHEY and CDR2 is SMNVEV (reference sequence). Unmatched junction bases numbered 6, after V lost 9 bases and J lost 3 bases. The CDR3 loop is CASWHRGANEKLFF. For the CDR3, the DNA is TGTGCCAGTTGGCACAGGGGGGCTAATGAAAAACTGTTTTTT.

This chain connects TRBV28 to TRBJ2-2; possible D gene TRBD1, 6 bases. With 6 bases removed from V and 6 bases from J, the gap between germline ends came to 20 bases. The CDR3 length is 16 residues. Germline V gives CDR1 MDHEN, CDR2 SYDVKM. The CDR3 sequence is CASRNDRPMGAGELFF. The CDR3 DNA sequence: TGTGCCAGCAGAAATGACAGGCCGATGGGGGCCGGGGAGCTGTTTTTT.

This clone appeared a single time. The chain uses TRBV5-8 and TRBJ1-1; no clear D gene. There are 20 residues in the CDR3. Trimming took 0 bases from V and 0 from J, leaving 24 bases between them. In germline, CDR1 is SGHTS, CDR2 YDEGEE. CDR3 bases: TGTGCCAGCAGCTTGGGGGAGGGCAGGCCTTTAACCCGGATGAACACTGAAGCTTTCTTT. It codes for CASSLGEGRPLTRMNTEAFF.

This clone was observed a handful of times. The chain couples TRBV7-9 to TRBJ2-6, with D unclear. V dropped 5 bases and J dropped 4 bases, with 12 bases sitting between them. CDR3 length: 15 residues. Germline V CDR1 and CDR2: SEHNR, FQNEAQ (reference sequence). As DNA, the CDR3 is TGTGCCAGCAGCCCAATGGGCTCCGGGGCCAACGTCCTGACTTTC. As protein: CASSPMGSGANVLTF.

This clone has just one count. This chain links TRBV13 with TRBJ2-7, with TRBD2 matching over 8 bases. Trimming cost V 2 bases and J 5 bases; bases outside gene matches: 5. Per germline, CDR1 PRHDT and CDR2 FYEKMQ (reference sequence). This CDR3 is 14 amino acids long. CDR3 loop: CASSLPGLGNEQYF. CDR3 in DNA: TGTGCCAGCAGCTTACCGGGACTAGGCAACGAGCAGTACTTC.

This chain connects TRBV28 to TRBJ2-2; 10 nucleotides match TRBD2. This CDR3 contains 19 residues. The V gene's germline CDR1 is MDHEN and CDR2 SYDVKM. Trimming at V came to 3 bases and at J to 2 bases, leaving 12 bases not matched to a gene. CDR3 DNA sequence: TGTGCCAGCAGTTTGCTAGCGAGAGGACTAGCGGACAACACCGGGGAGCTGTTTTTT. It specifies CASSLLARGLADNTGELFF.

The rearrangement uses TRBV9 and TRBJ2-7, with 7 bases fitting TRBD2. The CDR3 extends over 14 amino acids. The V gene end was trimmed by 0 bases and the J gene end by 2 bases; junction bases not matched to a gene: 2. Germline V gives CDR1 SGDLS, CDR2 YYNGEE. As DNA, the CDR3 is TGTGCCAGCAGCGTAGGGGAGGGGACCTACGAGCAGTACTTC. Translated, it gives CASSVGEGTYEQYF.

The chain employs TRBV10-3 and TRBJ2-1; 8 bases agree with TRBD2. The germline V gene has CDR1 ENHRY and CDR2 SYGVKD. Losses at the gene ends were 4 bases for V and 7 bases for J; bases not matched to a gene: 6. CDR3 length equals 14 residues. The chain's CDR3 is CAISAGLGENEQFF. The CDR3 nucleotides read TGTGCCATCAGTGCGGGACTAGGGGAAAATGAGCAGTTCTTC.

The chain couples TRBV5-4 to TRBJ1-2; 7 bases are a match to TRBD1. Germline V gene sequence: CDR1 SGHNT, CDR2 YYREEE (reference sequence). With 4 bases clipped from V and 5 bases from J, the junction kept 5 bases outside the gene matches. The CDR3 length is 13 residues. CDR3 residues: CASSQDREYGYTF. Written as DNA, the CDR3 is TGTGCCAGCAGCCAAGACAGGGAATATGGCTACACCTTC.

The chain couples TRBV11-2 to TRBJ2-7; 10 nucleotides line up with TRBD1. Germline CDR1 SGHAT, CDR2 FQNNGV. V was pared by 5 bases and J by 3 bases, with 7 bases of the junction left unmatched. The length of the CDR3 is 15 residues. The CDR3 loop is CASSRSRDRGYEQYF. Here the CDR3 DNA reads TGTGCCAGCAGCCGTAGCCGGGACAGGGGCTACGAGCAGTACTTC.

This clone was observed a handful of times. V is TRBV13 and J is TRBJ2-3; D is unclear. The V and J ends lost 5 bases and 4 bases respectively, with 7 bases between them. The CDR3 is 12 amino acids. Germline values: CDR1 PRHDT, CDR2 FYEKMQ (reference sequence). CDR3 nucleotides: TGTGCCAGCAGCCAGGAAGCAGATACGCAGTATTTT. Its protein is CASSQEADTQYF.